The text below deals with one T cell receptor (beta chain). The antigen is not known. The CDR3 length is 13 residues. V lost 4 bases and J lost 1; bases outside the gene matches: 3. Germline values: CDR1 SQVTM, CDR2 ANQGSEA. The PCR ran on 60 Vbeta and 13 Jbeta primers. This table comes from immunoSEQ multiplex PCR, and its TCRdb copy is limited to in-frame clones, with some not included. This table holds about 130,000 clones, approximately 85% found once. The data derive from a study of cytomegalovirus exposure and HLA in healthy donors. Study-wide points: Highly shared sequence variants in one cluster were likely a sequencing artifact. V- and J-gene trimming in TCR beta was tied to a missense DCLRE1C variant by an analysis performed later. TCR beta chains numbering some 150 were designated cytomegalovirus-associated.

The sequenced sample consisted of PBMCs. The chain combines TRBV29-1 with TRBJ1-1, with 7 bases matching TRBD1. The TCR comes from a boy aged 10-17 years in good health and CMV-seronegative. Here the CDR3 reads CSVGDSPNTEAFF. CDR3 DNA sequence: TGCAGCGTTGGGGACAGCCCGAACACTGAAGCTTTCTTT.